This TCR beta chain was profiled in a study of vaccination and CD4 T cells after COVID-19. The overall study: The study enrolled six male and four female convalescents, two of whom were Hispanic. Post-COVID samples were collected a median roughly 3 months following diagnosis, spanning 35 to 161.

The assay that was used to sequence DNA from cultured CD4+ T cells was the Oncomine TCR Beta short-read assay. TCRdb re-derived calls from the PCR reads in MiXCR, one entry per CDR3 protein. The sample has 5,500 to 7,500 distinct CDR3 sequences; approximately 30% are singletons. A few counts support this clonotype. Antigen: not known. The treatment was: approximately nine-day PBMC culture with coronavirus spike peptide pools or control peptides (ViraFEST assay). One should note that the unexposed donor's CD4+ T cells were collected before the COVID-19 pandemic (2011-2018). This CDR3 is built from 18 residues. The germline CDR1 and CDR2 sequences are MRHNA and SNTAGT. Trimming cost V 2 bases and J 4 bases; bases outside gene matches: 6.

Material: CD4+ T cells from blood, cultured in vitro. V is TRBV6-4 and J is TRBJ2-6; 12 positions agree with TRBD1. The TCR comes from a human donor in good health. CDR3 protein: CASSDGGQGASGANVLTF. The CDR3 region has the DNA TGTGCCAGCAGTGACGGGGGACAGGGGGCATCAGGGGCCAACGTCCTGACTTTC.